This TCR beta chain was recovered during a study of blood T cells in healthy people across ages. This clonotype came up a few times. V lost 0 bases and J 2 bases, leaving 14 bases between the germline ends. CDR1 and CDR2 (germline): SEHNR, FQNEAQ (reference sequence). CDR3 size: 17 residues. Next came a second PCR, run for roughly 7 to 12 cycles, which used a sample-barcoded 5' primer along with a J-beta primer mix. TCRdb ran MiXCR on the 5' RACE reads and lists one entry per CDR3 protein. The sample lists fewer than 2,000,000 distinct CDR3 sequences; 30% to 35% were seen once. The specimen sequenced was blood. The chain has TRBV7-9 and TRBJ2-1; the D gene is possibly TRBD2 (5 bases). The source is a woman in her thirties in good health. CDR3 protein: CASSLAEVSLAYNEQFF. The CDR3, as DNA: TGTGCCAGCAGCTTAGCGGAGGTGTCTTTAGCCTACAATGAGCAGTTCTTC. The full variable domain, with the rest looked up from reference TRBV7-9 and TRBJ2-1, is DTGVSQNPRHKITKRGQNVTFRCDPISEHNRLYWYRQTLGQGPEFLTYFQNEAQLEKSRLLSDRFSAERPKGSFSTLEIQRTEQGDSAMYLCASSLAEVSLAYNEQFFGPGTRLTVL.